This T cell receptor (beta chain) emerged from a study of beta chain features in type 1 diabetes. The investigators reverse transcribed all of the isolated RNA, so they sequenced expressed TCRB transcripts. The table came from immunoSEQ multiplex PCR; TCRdb's copy has only in-frame clones and leaves some out. Among 300,000 to 350,000 clones, approximately 9.7% were seen once, and the ten largest hold less than 1.2%. Overall study findings and caveats: Among patients with Type 1 diabetes, TCRB CDR3s were moderately but significantly shorter in every one of the four CD4+ subsets.

Germline V lookup: CDR1 SGHRS, CDR2 YFSETQ. This CDR3 contains 13 residues. V shed 2 bases, J shed 4 bases, and the junction held 2 bases outside the gene matches. This clone occurred many times. What it binds is unknown. The V gene is TRBV5-1, the J gene TRBJ1-2; 7 nucleotides match TRBD1. Specimen: central memory CD4+ T cells from blood. The sequence was obtained from a man aged 30-40 years with type 1 diabetes. This CDR3 is CASSFRQGYGYTF. The DNA of the CDR3 is TGCGCCAGCAGCTTCAGACAGGGCTATGGCTACACCTTC.